This is a list of T cell receptor beta chains from one sample in a study of T cell clonotyping in hematopoietic cell transplantation. Sequencing used immunoSEQ multiplex PCR; TCRdb keeps in-frame clones, though not all of them. The sample lists tens of thousands of clones, 85% occurring once. Sequenced here: peripheral blood mononuclear cells, sampled before stem cell transplant. The receptors were sampled from a man aged 55 to 70 with acute myeloid leukemia. Some clones in this sample may be carry-over from other donors' samples. Both conserved end residues are part of each CDR3. D genes are given only for firm matches. Not all rows give a size; the values are once, few, many and, for expanded clones, a class.

V: TRBV4-3
J: TRBJ2-2
D: TRBD2
size: .
CDR3: CASSQVSSGGWAGELFF
DNA: TGCGCCAGCAGCCAAGTCTCTAGCGGGGGGTGGGCCGGGGAGCTGTTTTTT

V: TRBV30
J: TRBJ2-5
D: .
size: .
CDR3: CAWNKQGRWETQYF
DNA: TGTGCCTGGAACAAACAGGGCCGGTGGGAGACCCAGTACTTC

V: TRBV19
J: TRBJ2-3
D: TRBD1
size: .
CDR3: CASSPETGLVLVGSYTQYF
DNA: TGTGCCAGTAGTCCAGAGACAGGGTTGGTCCTGGTTGGGAGTTATACGCAGTATTTT

V: TRBV11-3
J: TRBJ2-5
D: .
size: .
CDR3: CASSLAFSENGETQYF
DNA: TGTGCCAGCAGCTTAGCGTTTTCGGAAAATGGAGAGACCCAGTACTTC

V: TRBV9
J: TRBJ1-4
D: .
size: .
CDR3: CASSVGGEPNEKLFF
DNA: TGTGCCAGCAGCGTAGGAGGGGAGCCTAATGAAAAACTGTTTTTT

V: TRBV19
J: TRBJ2-1
D: .
size: .
CDR3: CASSTGGQAHNEQFF
DNA: TGTGCCAGTAGTACGGGGGGACAGGCCCACAATGAGCAGTTCTTC

V: TRBV6-5
J: TRBJ2-7
D: TRBD1
size: .
CDR3: CASSSKHRGEGEQYF
DNA: TGTGCCAGCAGTTCCAAGCACAGGGGAGAAGGCGAGCAGTACTTC

V: TRBV5-4
J: TRBJ1-1
D: .
size: .
CDR3: CASSRSPGTPAFF
DNA: TGTGCCAGCAGCCGGAGTCCGGGTACCCCAGCTTTCTTT

V: TRBV19
J: TRBJ1-6
D: TRBD1
size: once
CDR3: CASNPDRISPLHF
DNA: TGTGCCAGTAACCCGGACAGGATTTCACCCCTCCACTTT

V: TRBV7-9
J: TRBJ2-7
D: .
size: .
CDR3: CASSLGLGYEQYF
DNA: TGTGCCAGCAGCTTAGGCCTAGGGTACGAGCAGTACTTC

V: TRBV6-5
J: TRBJ2-7
D: .
size: .
CDR3: CASNLIQGPRYEQYF
DNA: TGTGCCAGCAATCTAATACAGGGTCCTCGCTACGAGCAGTACTTC

V: TRBV6-5
J: TRBJ2-7
D: .
size: .
CDR3: CASSRGVTEQYF
DNA: TGTGCCAGCAGTAGGGGTGTTACCGAGCAGTACTTC

V: TRBV2
J: TRBJ2-7
D: TRBD1
size: .
CDR3: CASQTGPYEQYF
DNA: TGTGCCAGCCAGACAGGGCCTTACGAGCAGTACTTC

V: TRBV20-1
J: TRBJ2-7
D: .
size: once
CDR3: CSASPTREQYF
DNA: TGCAGTGCTAGTCCTACGAGGGAGCAGTACTTC

V: TRBV2
J: TRBJ2-2
D: .
size: .
CDR3: CASSGRAGNTGELFF
DNA: TGTGCCAGCAGTGGGCGAGCGGGGAACACCGGGGAGCTGTTTTTT

V: TRBV28
J: TRBJ2-1
D: .
size: .
CDR3: CASSPGIKTFF
DNA: TGTGCCAGCAGCCCCGGGATTAAGACGTTCTTC

V: TRBV7-6
J: TRBJ1-6
D: .
size: few
CDR3: CASSPNVNNSPLHF
DNA: TGTGCCAGCAGCCCTAACGTGAATAATTCACCCCTCCACTTT

V: TRBV28
J: TRBJ2-5
D: .
size: .
CDR3: CASSSLLERETQYF
DNA: TGTGCCAGCAGTTCACTTTTGGAAAGGGAGACCCAGTACTTC

V: TRBV7-2
J: TRBJ1-2
D: .
size: .
CDR3: CASSLESDPRRYGYTF
DNA: TGTGCCAGCAGCTTAGAGTCCGACCCCAGAAGGTATGGCTACACCTTC

V: TRBV28
J: TRBJ1-6
D: TRBD1
size: once
CDR3: CASSQSTGQYSPLHF
DNA: TGTGCCAGCAGCCAATCGACAGGGCAATACTCACCCCTCCACTTT

V: TRBV5-1
J: TRBJ2-2
D: TRBD2
size: .
CDR3: CASSGLAGVYTGELFF
DNA: TGCGCCAGCAGCGGATTAGCGGGGGTTTACACCGGGGAGCTGTTTTTT

V: TRBV2
J: TRBJ1-2
D: .
size: .
CDR3: CASSAGDGYTF
DNA: TGTGCCAGCTCGGCCGGTGATGGCTACACCTTC

V: TRBV7-2
J: TRBJ1-2
D: TRBD1
size: .
CDR3: CASSQDRNYGYTF
DNA: TGTGCCAGCAGCCAGGACAGGAACTATGGCTACACCTTC

V: TRBV19
J: TRBJ2-7
D: TRBD2
size: .
CDR3: CASHGGDTYEQYF
DNA: TGTGCCAGTCACGGGGGGGATACCTACGAGCAGTACTTC

V: TRBV5-6
J: TRBJ1-1
D: .
size: .
CDR3: CASSLVGRLNTEAFF
DNA: TGTGCCAGCAGCTTGGTGGGCAGATTGAACACTGAAGCTTTCTTT